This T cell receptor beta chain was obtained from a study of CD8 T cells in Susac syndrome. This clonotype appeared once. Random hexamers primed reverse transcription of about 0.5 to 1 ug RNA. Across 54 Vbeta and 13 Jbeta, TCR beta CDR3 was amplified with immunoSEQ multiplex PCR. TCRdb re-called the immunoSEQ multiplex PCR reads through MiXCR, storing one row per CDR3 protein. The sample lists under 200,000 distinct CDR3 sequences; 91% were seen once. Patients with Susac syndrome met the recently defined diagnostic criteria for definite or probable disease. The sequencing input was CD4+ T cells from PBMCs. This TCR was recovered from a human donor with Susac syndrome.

CDR3 protein: CASNGQQTSYEQYF. Here the CDR3 DNA reads TGTGCCAGCAACGGACAGCAAACCTCCTACGAGCAGTACTTC. The J gene is TRBJ2-7, the V gene TRBV6-4; possibly TRBD1 for D (6 bases). This CDR3 contains 14 residues. V was pared by 7 bases and J by 0 bases, with 13 bases between. Germline CDR1 MRHNA, CDR2 SNTAGT.